This T cell receptor beta chain was documented in a study of CD8 T cells in ankylosing spondylitis. Findings of the study overall: Reactive arthritis synovial fluid and blood were previously reported to contain some motif variants.

Germline-derived CDR1 and CDR2 are MNHEY and SVGAGI. The V and J ends lost 2 bases and 1 base respectively, with 6 bases between them. This CDR3 contains 13 residues. As for this clonotype: Its target is unknown.

TCRdb redid the calling of the 5' RACE reads with MiXCR, one entry per CDR3 protein. The table has 300,000 to 400,000 distinct CDR3 sequences, approximately 22% seen once. The TCR originated in a male donor with ankylosing spondylitis or in good health (not recorded which). V usage is TRBV6-5 and J usage is TRBJ2-7; D uncertain. Sequencing was done on a sample of blood, either unsorted or a sorted T cell fraction (not recorded which). This chain's CDR3 is CASSYVGSYEQYF. The CDR3 coding sequence is TGTGCCAGCAGTTACGTCGGTTCCTACGAGCAGTACTTC.